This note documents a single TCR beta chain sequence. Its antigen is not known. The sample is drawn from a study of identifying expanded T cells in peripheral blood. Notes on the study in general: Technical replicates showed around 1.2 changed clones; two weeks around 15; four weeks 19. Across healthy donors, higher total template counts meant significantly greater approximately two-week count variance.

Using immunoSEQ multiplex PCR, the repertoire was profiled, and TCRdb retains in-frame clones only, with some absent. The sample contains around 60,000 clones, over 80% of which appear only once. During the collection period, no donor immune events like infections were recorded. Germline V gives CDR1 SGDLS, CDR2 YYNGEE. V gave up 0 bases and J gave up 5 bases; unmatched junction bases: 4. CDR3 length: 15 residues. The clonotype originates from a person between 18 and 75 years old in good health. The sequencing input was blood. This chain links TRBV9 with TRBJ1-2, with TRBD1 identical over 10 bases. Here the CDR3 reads CASSVGQGARYGYTF. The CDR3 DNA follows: TGTGCCAGCAGCGTAGGACAGGGGGCGAGGTATGGCTACACCTTC.